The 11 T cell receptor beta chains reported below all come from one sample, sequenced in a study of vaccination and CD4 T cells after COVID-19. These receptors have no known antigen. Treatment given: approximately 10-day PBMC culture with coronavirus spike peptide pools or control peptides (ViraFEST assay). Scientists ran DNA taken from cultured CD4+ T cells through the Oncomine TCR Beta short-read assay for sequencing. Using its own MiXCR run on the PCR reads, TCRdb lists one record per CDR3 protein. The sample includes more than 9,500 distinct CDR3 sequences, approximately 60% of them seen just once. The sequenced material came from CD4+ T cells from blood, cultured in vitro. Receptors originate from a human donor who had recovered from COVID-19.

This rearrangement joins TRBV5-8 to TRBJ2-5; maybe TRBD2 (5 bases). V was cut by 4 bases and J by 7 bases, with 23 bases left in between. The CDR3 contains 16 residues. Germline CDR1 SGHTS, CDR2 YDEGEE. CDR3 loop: CASSPGRGLLRATQYF. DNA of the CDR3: TGTGCCAGCAGCCCTGGACGGGGTCTCCTAAGAGCGACCCAGTACTTC.

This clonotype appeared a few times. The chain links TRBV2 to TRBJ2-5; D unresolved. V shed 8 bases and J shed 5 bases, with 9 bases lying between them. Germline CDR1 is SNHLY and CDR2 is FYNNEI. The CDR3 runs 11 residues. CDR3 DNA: TGTGCCAGCGGATATAGCGAGACCCAGTACTTC. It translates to CASGYSETQYF.

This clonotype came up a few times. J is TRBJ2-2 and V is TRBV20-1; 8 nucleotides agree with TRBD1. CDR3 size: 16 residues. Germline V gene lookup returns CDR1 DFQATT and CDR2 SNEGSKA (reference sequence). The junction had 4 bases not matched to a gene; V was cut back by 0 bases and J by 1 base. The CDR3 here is CSARDPGQGNTGELFF. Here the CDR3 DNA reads TGCAGTGCTAGAGACCCCGGACAGGGGAACACCGGGGAGCTGTTTTTT.

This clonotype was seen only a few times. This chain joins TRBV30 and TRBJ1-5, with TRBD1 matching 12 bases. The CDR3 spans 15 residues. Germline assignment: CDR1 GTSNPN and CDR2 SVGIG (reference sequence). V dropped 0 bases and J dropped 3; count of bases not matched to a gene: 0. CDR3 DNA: TGTGCCTGGAGTGTGGGACAGGGGGCCAATCAGCCCCAGCATTTT. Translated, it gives CAWSVGQGANQPQHF.

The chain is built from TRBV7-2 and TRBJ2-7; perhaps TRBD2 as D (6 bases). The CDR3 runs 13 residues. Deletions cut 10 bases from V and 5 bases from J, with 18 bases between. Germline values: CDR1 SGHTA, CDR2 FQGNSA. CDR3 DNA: TGTGCCACTCGCTCCGGAGGGCTGAACGAGCAGTACTTC. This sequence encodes CATRSGGLNEQYF.

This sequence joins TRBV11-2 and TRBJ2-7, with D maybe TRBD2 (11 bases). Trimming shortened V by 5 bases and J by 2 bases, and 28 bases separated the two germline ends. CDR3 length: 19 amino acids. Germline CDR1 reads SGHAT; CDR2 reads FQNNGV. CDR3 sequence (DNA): TGTGCCAGCAGCCAGATCCGGGACAGGGGACTAGCGGCTACCTACGAGCAGTACTTC. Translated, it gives CASSQIRDRGLAATYEQYF.

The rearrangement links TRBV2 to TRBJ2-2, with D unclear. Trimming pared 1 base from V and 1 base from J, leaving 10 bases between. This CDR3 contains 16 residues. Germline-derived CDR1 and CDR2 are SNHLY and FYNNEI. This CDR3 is CASSEEATVNTGELFF. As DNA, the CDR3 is TGTGCCAGCAGTGAAGAGGCAACTGTGAACACCGGGGAGCTGTTTTTT.

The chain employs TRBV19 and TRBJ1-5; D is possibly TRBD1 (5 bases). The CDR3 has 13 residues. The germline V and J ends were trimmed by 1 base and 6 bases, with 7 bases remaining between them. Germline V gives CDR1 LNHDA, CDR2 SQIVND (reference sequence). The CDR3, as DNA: TGTGCCAGTAGTATAGCAGGGCCTCAGCCCCAGCATTTT. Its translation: CASSIAGPQPQHF. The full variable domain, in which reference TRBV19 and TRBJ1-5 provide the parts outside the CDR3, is DGGITQSPKYLFRKEGQNVTLSCEQNLNHDAMYWYRQDPGQGLRLIYYSQIVNDFQKGDIAEGYSVSREKKESFPLTVTSAQKNPTAFYLCASSIAGPQPQHFGDGTRLSIL.

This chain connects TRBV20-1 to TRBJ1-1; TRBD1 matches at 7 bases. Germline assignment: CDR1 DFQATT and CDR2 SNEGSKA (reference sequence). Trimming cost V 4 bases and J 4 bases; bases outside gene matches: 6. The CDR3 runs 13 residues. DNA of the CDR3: TGCAGTGCTATCCAGGGGGAGCTCACTGAAGCTTTCTTT. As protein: CSAIQGELTEAFF.

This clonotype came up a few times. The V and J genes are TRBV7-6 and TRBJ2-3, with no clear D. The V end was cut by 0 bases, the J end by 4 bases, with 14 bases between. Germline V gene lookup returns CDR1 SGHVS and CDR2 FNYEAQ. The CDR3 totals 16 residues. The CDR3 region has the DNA TGTGCCAGCAGCTTAGCGGTCAGGTCCCCCCCAGATACGCAGTATTTT. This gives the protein CASSLAVRSPPDTQYF.

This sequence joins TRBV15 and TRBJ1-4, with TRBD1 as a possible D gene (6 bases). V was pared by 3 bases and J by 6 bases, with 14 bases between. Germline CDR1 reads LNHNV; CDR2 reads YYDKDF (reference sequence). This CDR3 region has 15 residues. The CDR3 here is CATSRATGPDEKLFF. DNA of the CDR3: TGTGCCACCAGCAGGGCGACAGGACCAGATGAAAAACTGTTTTTT.